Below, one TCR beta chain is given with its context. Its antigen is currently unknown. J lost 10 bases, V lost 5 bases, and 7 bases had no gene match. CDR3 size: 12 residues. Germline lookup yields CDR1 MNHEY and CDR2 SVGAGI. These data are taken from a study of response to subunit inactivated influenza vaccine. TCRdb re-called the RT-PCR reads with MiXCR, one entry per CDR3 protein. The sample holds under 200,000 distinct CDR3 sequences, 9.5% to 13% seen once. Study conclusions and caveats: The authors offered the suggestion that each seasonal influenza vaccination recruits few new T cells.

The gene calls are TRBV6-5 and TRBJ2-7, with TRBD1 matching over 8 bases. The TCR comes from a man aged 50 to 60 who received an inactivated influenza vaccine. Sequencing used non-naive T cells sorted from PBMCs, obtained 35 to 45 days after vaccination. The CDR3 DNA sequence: TGTGCCAGCAGTCGAAACGGACAGGGACAGTACTTC. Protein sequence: CASSRNGQGQYF.